The 20 T cell receptor beta chains below come from one sample, sequenced in a study of cytomegalovirus exposure and HLA in healthy donors. The PCR made use of 60 Vbeta and 13 Jbeta primers. Profiled with immunoSEQ multiplex PCR; TCRdb holds only in-frame clones, not every one. The profile covers about 120,000 clones, with 67% appearing a single time and over 6.5% taken by the ten largest. Sequenced sample: PBMCs. All receptors come from a man aged 18 to 29 in good health and CMV-seropositive.

Remarks on this clone: The junction shows a germline mismatch at one end, possibly a read error. CDR3 region: CSSSQDYYEQYF. CDR3 coding DNA: TGTTCCAGCAGCCAGGACTACTACGAGCAGTACTTC. The chain uses TRBV7-9 and TRBJ2-7, with D maybe TRBD2 (6 bases). The CDR3 spans 12 residues. The germline V gene encodes CDR1 SEHNR and CDR2 FQNEAQ (reference sequence).

The rearrangement links TRBV4-1 to TRBJ2-7, with a possible D match to TRBD2 (7 bases). Germline lookup yields CDR1 MGHRA and CDR2 YSYEKL. The CDR3 length is 16 residues. Trimming took off 0 bases at V and 5 bases at J, with 17 bases between the two ends. The DNA of the CDR3 is TGCGCCAGCAGCCAAGAGGGGTTCGGGGGGCCCCACGAGCAGTACTTC. Translated, it gives CASSQEGFGGPHEQYF.

This CDR3 is CASSFSNEKLFF. Written as DNA, the CDR3 is TGTGCCAGCAGCTTCAGTAATGAAAAACTGTTTTTT. The V gene is TRBV11-2, the J gene TRBJ1-4; D is ambiguous. CDR3 length: 12 residues. Germline CDR1 SGHAT, CDR2 FQNNGV. Deletions cut 3 bases from V and 4 bases from J, with 3 bases between.

The chain carries TRBV5-6 and TRBJ2-3, with D perhaps matching TRBD2 (7 bases). In germline, CDR1 is SGHDT, CDR2 YYEEEE. CDR3 length: 15 amino acids. V lost 0 bases and J lost 2, with 10 bases in between. CDR3 in DNA: TGTGCCAGCAGCTTGGGGGGGGGCAACACAGATACGCAGTATTTT. Its protein product is CASSLGGGNTDTQYF.

The CDR3: CASSPIPSGGDNEQFF. The CDR3 coding sequence is TGTGCCAGCAGCCCCATCCCTAGCGGGGGGGACAATGAGCAGTTCTTC. The chain recombines TRBV11-2 with TRBJ2-1; 12 bases fit TRBD2. The CDR3 extends over 16 amino acids. J was trimmed by 5 bases and V by 5 bases; bases with no gene match: 7. From germline, CDR1 is SGHAT and CDR2 FQNNGV.

The V and J genes are TRBV5-1 and TRBJ1-2; a possible D gene is TRBD1 (6 bases). The V end lost 4 bases, the J end lost 6 bases, and 22 bases lay between the germline ends. The CDR3 extends over 16 amino acids. The germline CDR1 and CDR2 sequences are SGHRS and YFSETQ. Written as DNA, the CDR3 is TGCGCCAGCAGCGTCCTAGTAGGGGGGGGCTCACATGGCTACACCTTC. Translating it yields CASSVLVGGGSHGYTF.

The chain combines TRBV7-8 with TRBJ2-3; D gene uncertain. The CDR3 is 12 residues long. In germline, CDR1 is SGHVS, CDR2 FQNEAQ. Trimming left V 5 bases short and J 4 bases short, with 7 bases between. In DNA form, the CDR3 reads TGTGCCAGCAGCCCCTCCCCAGATACGCAGTATTTT. Its protein product is CASSPSPDTQYF.

The table lists this clone with a count of one. The V call is TRBV7-9, the J call TRBJ1-1; 7 bases agree with TRBD1. With 7 bases clipped from V and 7 bases from J, the junction kept 6 bases outside the gene matches. From germline, CDR1 is SEHNR and CDR2 FQNEAQ (reference sequence). The CDR3 length is 12 residues. CDR3 region: CASTLGDSEAFF. Here the CDR3 DNA reads TGTGCCAGCACCCTCGGGGACAGTGAAGCTTTCTTT.

This chain uses TRBV2 with TRBJ2-1; TRBD2 might be the D (6 bases). Germline V gene data show CDR1 as SNHLY and CDR2 as FYNNEI. The CDR3 runs to 15 residues. Trimming removed 3 bases at V and 6 bases at J, with 15 bases between. CDR3 DNA sequence: TGTGCCAGCAGTGATTGGTCAGGGAGGTCCAATGAGCAGTTCTTC. It encodes CASSDWSGRSNEQFF.

In this sample, this clone turned up once. CDR3 sequence: CASSQGYRPSTNEKLFF. The CDR3 nucleotides read TGTGCCAGCAGCCAAGGATACAGGCCCTCAACTAATGAAAAACTGTTTTTT. This chain joins TRBV14 and TRBJ1-4; D is possibly TRBD1 (5 bases). CDR1 is SGHDN, CDR2 FVKESK, per germline. V was pared by 1 base and J by 0 bases, with 12 bases between. This CDR3 region has 17 residues.

The V and J genes are TRBV4-1 and TRBJ2-7; tentative D call: TRBD2 (6 bases). CDR1 and CDR2 from the germline V gene are MGHRA and YSYEKL. The CDR3 is 17 amino acids. Trimming took off 0 bases at V and 2 bases at J, with 17 bases between the two ends. CDR3 in amino acids: CASSQESGETRAYEQYF. The DNA of the CDR3 is TGCGCCAGCAGCCAAGAGTCGGGAGAGACTAGAGCCTACGAGCAGTACTTC.

This clone was seen a few times. The V and J genes are TRBV11-3 and TRBJ1-5; 8 bases agree with TRBD1. In germline, CDR1 is SGHNT, CDR2 YENEEA. CDR3 length: 14 amino acids. V lost 5 bases and J lost 6; bases outside the gene matches: 6. The CDR3 region is CASSPQTGVQPQHF. For the CDR3, the DNA is TGTGCCAGCAGCCCCCAGACAGGGGTTCAGCCCCAGCATTTT.

The gene calls are TRBV5-1 and TRBJ1-5, with D tentatively TRBD1 (6 bases). The ends were cut back, 3 bases at V and 9 bases at J, with 13 bases in the middle. Germline lookup yields CDR1 SGHRS and CDR2 YFSETQ. The CDR3 totals 13 residues. This CDR3 is CASSWAGDGPQHF. The CDR3 DNA follows: TGCGCCAGCAGCTGGGCAGGGGACGGGCCCCAGCATTTT.

This chain connects TRBV27 to TRBJ2-3, with TRBD2 matching 15 bases. Germline V lookup: CDR1 MNHEY, CDR2 SMNVEV (reference sequence). Losses at the gene ends were 9 bases for V and 4 bases for J; bases not matched to a gene: 8. CDR3 length equals 16 residues. The DNA of the CDR3 is TGTGCCAGTGGACTAGCGGGGGGGCGTACCTCAGATACGCAGTATTTT. It encodes CASGLAGGRTSDTQYF.

The V gene is TRBV5-1, the J gene TRBJ1-1; no firm D call. The CDR3 consists of 14 residues. CDR1 SGHRS and CDR2 YFSETQ come from the germline V gene. Trimming stripped 0 bases from V and 5 bases from J, with 11 bases between. The chain's CDR3 is CASSLVSGRTEAFF. DNA of the CDR3: TGCGCCAGCAGCTTGGTTTCCGGGAGAACTGAAGCTTTCTTT. Drawing the rest from reference TRBV5-1 and TRBJ1-1, the complete variable domain is KAGVTQTPRYLIKTRGQQVTLSCSPISGHRSVSWYQQTPGQGLQFLFEYFSETQRNKGNFPGRFSGRQFSNSRSEMNVSTLELGDSALYLCASSLVSGRTEAFFGQGTRLTVV.

The chain links TRBV12-5 to TRBJ2-1, with 12 bases lining up with TRBD1. The V gene end was trimmed by 6 bases and the J gene end by 10 bases; junction bases not matched to a gene: 10. Germline values: CDR1 LGHNT, CDR2 FRNRAP. This CDR3 contains 15 residues. CDR3 residues: CASGRDRGRPQEQFF. Here the CDR3 DNA reads TGTGCTAGTGGGAGGGACAGGGGGCGTCCCCAAGAGCAGTTCTTC.

The rearrangement uses TRBV6-5 and TRBJ1-5, with no clear D. This CDR3 contains 13 residues. Per the germline V gene, CDR1 is MNHEY and CDR2 is SVGAGI. Trimming took 2 bases from V and 4 from J, leaving 6 bases between them. Written as DNA, the CDR3 is TGTGCCAGCAGTTACAGGAGTAATCAGCCCCAGCATTTT. As protein: CASSYRSNQPQHF.

The CDR3 sequence is CASSSLWRGPETQYF. The CDR3 coding sequence is TGTGCCAGCAGCTCCTTGTGGAGGGGGCCTGAGACCCAGTACTTC. J is TRBJ2-5 and V is TRBV25-1; TRBD1 might be the D (7 bases). V lost 6 bases and J lost 5, with 19 bases in between. CDR1 is MGHDK, CDR2 SYGVNS, per germline. The CDR3 is 15 residues long.

The chain has TRBV5-1 and TRBJ1-2; D remains ambiguous. The CDR3 spans 13 residues. Trimming stripped 3 bases from V and 4 bases from J, with 10 bases between. Germline CDR1 reads SGHRS; CDR2 reads YFSETQ. CDR3 bases: TGCGCCAGCAGCTCCGGGGTTACCTATGGCTACACCTTC. Residues: CASSSGVTYGYTF.

This chain uses TRBV27 with TRBJ1-2, with 8 nucleotides matching TRBD1. Trimming took 8 bases from V and 4 from J; bases not matched to a gene: 9. The CDR3 runs 14 residues. Per germline, CDR1 MNHEY and CDR2 SMNVEV (reference sequence). CDR3: CASGGQDSAYGYTF. The CDR3, as DNA: TGTGCCAGCGGGGGACAGGACTCAGCCTATGGCTACACCTTC.